One TCR beta chain is described in this entry. The repertoire was sequenced with immunoSEQ multiplex PCR; TCRdb's copy has only in-frame clones and lacks some. The sample contains some 130,000 clones, 90% of which appear only once. These data belong to a study of blood T cell repertoires in COVID-19. The germline V and J ends were trimmed by 2 bases and 6 bases, with 15 bases remaining between them. The CDR3 runs to 15 residues. Germline V gives CDR1 MNHEY, CDR2 SVGAGI. The TCR was taken from a man aged 60 to 75 with COVID-19, enrolled during active disease. The V gene is TRBV6-5, the J gene TRBJ2-3; tentative D call: TRBD1 (6 bases). Sequenced: peripheral blood. The CDR3 reads CASSYESGAGDTQYF. CDR3 nucleotides: TGTGCCAGCAGTTACGAATCAGGGGCAGGGGATACGCAGTATTTT.